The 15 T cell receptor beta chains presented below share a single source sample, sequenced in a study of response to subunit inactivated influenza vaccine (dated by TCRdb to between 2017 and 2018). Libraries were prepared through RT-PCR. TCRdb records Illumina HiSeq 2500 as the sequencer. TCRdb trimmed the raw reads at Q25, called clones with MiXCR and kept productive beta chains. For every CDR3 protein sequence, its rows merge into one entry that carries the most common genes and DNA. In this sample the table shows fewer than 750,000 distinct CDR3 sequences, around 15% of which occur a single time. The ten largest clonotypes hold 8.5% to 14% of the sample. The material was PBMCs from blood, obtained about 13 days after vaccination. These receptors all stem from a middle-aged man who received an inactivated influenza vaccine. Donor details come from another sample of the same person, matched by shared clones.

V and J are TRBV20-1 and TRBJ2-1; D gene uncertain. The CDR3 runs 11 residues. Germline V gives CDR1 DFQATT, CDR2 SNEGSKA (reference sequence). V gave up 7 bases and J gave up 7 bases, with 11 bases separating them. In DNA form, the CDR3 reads TGCAGTGTTTCTACTCGGAATGAGCAGTTCTTC. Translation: CSVSTRNEQFF.

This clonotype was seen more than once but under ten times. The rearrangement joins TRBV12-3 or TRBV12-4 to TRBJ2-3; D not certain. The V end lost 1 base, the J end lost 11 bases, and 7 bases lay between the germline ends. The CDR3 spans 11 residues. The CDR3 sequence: CASSLEPEQYF. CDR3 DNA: TGTGCCAGCAGTTTAGAGCCCGAGCAGTATTTT.

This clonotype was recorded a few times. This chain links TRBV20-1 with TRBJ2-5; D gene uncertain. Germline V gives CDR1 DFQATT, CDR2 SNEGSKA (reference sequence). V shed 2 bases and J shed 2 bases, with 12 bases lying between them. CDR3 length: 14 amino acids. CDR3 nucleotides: TGCAGTGCTAGAATTATAAAGGATCAAGAGACCCAGTACTTC. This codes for CSARIIKDQETQYF.

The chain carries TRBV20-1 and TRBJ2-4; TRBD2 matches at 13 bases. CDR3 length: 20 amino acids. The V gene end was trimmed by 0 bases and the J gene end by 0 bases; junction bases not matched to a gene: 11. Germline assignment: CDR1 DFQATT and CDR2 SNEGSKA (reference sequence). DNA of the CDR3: TGCAGTGCTAGAGATATAAGACTAGCGGGGGGCTTTATAGCCAAAAACATTCAGTACTTC. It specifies CSARDIRLAGGFIAKNIQYF.

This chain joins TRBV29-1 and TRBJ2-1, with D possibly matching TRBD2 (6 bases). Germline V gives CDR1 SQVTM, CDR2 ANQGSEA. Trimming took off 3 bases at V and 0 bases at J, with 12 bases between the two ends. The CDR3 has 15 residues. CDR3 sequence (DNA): TGCAGCGTTGATTTGCGGGACCGCTCCTACAATGAGCAGTTCTTC. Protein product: CSVDLRDRSYNEQFF.

The CDR3 here is CASSLRRNEQFF. For the CDR3, the DNA is TGTGCCAGCAGCTTGAGGCGCAATGAGCAGTTCTTC. This sequence joins TRBV7-9 and TRBJ2-1; no clear D gene. The CDR3 runs 12 residues. CDR1 and CDR2 (germline): SEHNR, FQNEAQ (reference sequence). Trimming removed 3 bases at V and 6 bases at J, with 6 bases between.

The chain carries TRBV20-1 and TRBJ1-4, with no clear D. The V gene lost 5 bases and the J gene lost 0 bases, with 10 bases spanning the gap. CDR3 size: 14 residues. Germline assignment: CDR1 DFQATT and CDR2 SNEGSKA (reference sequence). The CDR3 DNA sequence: TGCAGTGCTTCGGACGATTCAACTAATGAAAAACTGTTTTTT. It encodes CSASDDSTNEKLFF.

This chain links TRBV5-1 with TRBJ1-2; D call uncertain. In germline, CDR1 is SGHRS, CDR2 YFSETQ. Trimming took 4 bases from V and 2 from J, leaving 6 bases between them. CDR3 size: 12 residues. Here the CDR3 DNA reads TGCGCCAGCAGCGGAAACAACTATGGCTACACCTTC. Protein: CASSGNNYGYTF.

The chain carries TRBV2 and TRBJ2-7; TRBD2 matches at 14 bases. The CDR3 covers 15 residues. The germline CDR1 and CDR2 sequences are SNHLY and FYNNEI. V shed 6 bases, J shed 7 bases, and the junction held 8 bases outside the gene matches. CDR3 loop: CASSGLAGGSGEQYF. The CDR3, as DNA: TGTGCCAGCAGCGGACTAGCGGGGGGATCGGGGGAGCAGTACTTC.

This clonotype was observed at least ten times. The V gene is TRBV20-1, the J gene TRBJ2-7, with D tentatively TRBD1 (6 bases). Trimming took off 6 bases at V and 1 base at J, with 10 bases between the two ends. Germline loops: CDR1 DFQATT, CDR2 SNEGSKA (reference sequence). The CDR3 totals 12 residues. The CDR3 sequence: CSAVQGSYEQYF. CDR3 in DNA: TGCAGTGCAGTACAGGGTTCCTACGAGCAGTACTTC.

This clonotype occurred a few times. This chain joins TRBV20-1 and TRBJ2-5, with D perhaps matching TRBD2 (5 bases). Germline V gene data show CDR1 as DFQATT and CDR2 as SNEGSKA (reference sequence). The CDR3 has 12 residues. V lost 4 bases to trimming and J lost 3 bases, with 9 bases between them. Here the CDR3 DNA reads TGCAGTGCTACTAAGGGAGAAGAGACCCAGTACTTC. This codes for CSATKGEETQYF.

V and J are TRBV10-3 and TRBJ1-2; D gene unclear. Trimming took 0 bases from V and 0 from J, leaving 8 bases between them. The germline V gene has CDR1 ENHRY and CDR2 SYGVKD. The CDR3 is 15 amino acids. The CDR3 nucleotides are TGTGCCATCAGTGAGTCGGGCACCTCTAACTATGGCTACACCTTC. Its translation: CAISESGTSNYGYTF.

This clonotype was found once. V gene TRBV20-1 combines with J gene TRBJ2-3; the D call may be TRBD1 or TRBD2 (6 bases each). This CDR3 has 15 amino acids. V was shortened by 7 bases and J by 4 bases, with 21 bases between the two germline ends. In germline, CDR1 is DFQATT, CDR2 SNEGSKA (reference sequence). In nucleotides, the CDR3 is TGCAGTGATTCGGGGGCCCCTCCCCGGGCAGATACGCAGTATTTT. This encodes CSDSGAPPRADTQYF.

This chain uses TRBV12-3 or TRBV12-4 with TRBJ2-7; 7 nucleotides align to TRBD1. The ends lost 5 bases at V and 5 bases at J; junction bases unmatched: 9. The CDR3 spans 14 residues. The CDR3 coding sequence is TGTGCCAGCAGTGGGGGAAACAGGGGCCACGAGCAGTACTTC. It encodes CASSGGNRGHEQYF.

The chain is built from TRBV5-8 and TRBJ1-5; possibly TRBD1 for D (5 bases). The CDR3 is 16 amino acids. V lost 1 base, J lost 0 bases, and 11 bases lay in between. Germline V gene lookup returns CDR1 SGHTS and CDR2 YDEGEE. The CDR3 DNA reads TGTGCCAGCAGCTTGCTCGGGGGTGATAGCAATCAGCCCCAGCATTTT. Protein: CASSLLGGDSNQPQHF.